These T cell receptor beta chains were read from a single sample in a study of blood T cell repertoires in COVID-19. Generated by immunoSEQ multiplex PCR, the TCRdb table keeps only in-frame clones and is missing some. The repertoire holds just over 200,000 clones, with over 60% as singletons. Material for sequencing was peripheral blood. The receptor source for this set is a woman between 70 and 85 years old with acute or convalescent COVID-19. The CDR3 runs from the conserved cysteine through the conserved F or W. Each record gives: clone size, D gene, V gene, J gene, CDR3 protein, CDR3 DNA. The D gene is left open where the match is weak. Size is omitted from some rows. Given values are once, few, many or a class for expanded clones.

-	TRBD2	TRBV4-1	TRBJ2-5	CASSPTDLAGPETQYF	TGCGCCAGCAGCCCGACCGATCTAGCGGGACCGGAGACCCAGTACTTC
-	TRBD1	TRBV6-5	TRBJ1-4	CASSRTGNNEKLFF	TGTGCCAGCAGTAGGACAGGAAATAATGAAAAACTGTTTTTT
-	TRBD1	TRBV15	TRBJ2-3	CATSRDPGQGHTDTQYF	TGTGCCACCAGCAGAGACCCGGGACAGGGGCACACAGATACGCAGTATTTT
-	TRBD2	TRBV5-1	TRBJ2-5	CASSLTSGRPQETQYF	TGCGCCAGCAGCTTGACTAGCGGGAGACCCCAAGAGACCCAGTACTTC
-	-	TRBV6-7	TRBJ1-6	CASSYPTRERVESYNSPLHF	TGTGCCAGCAGTTACCCCACACGGGAAAGGGTAGAGTCCTATAATTCACCCCTCCACTTT
-	TRBD1	TRBV30	TRBJ2-3	CAWETTTGAPLYF	TGTGCCTGGGAGACTACGACAGGGGCCCCGCTCTACTTT
-	-	TRBV20-1	TRBJ2-5	CSASRFGAPGETQYF	TGCAGTGCTAGTCGATTTGGGGCCCCCGGAGAGACCCAGTACTTC
-	TRBD1	TRBV12-3/TRBV12-4	TRBJ2-7	CASSRRGQDEQYF	TGTGCCAGCAGTCGTAGGGGGCAGGACGAGCAGTACTTC
-	-	TRBV30	TRBJ1-1	CAWRDGMNTEAFF	TGTGCCTGGAGGGACGGGATGAACACTGAAGCTTTCTTT
-	-	TRBV15	TRBJ2-7	CATSRDPIPSEQYF	TGTGCCACCAGCAGAGATCCTATCCCTTCCGAGCAGTACTTC
-	TRBD1	TRBV28	TRBJ1-5	CASSLRQGNSNQPQHF	TGTGCCAGCAGCCTTCGACAGGGAAATAGCAATCAGCCCCAGCATTTT
-	TRBD1	TRBV28	TRBJ2-6	CASSSGQGMSMVGANVLTF	TGTGCCAGCAGTTCGGGACAGGGCATGTCCATGGTGGGGGCCAACGTCCTGACTTTC
-	TRBD2	TRBV7-2	TRBJ2-1	CASSSLGTSGYYNEQFF	TGTGCCAGCAGCTCTCTTGGGACTAGCGGTTATTACAATGAGCAGTTCTTC
once	-	TRBV18	TRBJ2-2	CASSPQRVVVTGELFF	TGTGCCAGCTCACCACAGAGGGTAGTGGTCACCGGGGAGCTGTTTTTT
-	-	TRBV7-9	TRBJ1-1	CASSSRYRGTEAFF	TGTGCCAGCAGCTCCCGCTATCGAGGGACTGAAGCTTTCTTT
-	TRBD1	TRBV2	TRBJ2-5	CASRGGLQETQYF	TGTGCCAGCAGAGGGGGCCTCCAAGAGACCCAGTACTTC
-	TRBD1	TRBV27	TRBJ2-1	CASTPKGTVGNEQFF	TGTGCCAGCACACCCAAGGGGACAGTCGGCAATGAGCAGTTCTTC
-	-	TRBV20-1	TRBJ2-5	CSAINQETQYF	TGCAGTGCTATAAATCAAGAGACCCAGTACTTC
once	-	TRBV5-5	TRBJ2-7	CASKEGDYVGQYF	TGTGCCAGCAAGGAGGGTGACTACGTTGGGCAGTACTTC
-	-	TRBV28	TRBJ1-5	CASSFSYLRGQPQHF	TGTGCCAGCAGTTTTAGCTACCTAAGGGGGCAGCCCCAGCATTTT
once	TRBD1	TRBV7-9	TRBJ1-2	CASSLGGQGHGYTF	TGTGCCAGCAGCTTAGGGGGACAGGGTCATGGCTACACCTTC
-	TRBD1	TRBV7-8	TRBJ1-1	CASSARDRGTEAFF	TGTGCCAGCAGCGCCCGGGACAGGGGAACTGAAGCTTTCTTT
-	TRBD1	TRBV7-6	TRBJ2-3	CASSSYLRDRATDTQYF	TGTGCCAGCAGCTCCTATCTTCGGGACAGGGCAACAGATACGCAGTATTTT
-	TRBD1	TRBV7-2	TRBJ1-2	CASSLAAGGKDYGYTF	TGTGCCAGCAGCTTGGCCGCAGGGGGGAAGGACTATGGCTACACCTTC
-	-	TRBV7-2	TRBJ2-1	CASSLDGGYNNEQFF	TGTGCCAGCAGCTTAGACGGAGGGTATAACAATGAGCAGTTCTTC
-	TRBD1	TRBV27	TRBJ2-7	CASSLRQGDPYEQYF	TGTGCCAGCAGTTTGAGGCAGGGGGATCCCTACGAGCAGTACTTC